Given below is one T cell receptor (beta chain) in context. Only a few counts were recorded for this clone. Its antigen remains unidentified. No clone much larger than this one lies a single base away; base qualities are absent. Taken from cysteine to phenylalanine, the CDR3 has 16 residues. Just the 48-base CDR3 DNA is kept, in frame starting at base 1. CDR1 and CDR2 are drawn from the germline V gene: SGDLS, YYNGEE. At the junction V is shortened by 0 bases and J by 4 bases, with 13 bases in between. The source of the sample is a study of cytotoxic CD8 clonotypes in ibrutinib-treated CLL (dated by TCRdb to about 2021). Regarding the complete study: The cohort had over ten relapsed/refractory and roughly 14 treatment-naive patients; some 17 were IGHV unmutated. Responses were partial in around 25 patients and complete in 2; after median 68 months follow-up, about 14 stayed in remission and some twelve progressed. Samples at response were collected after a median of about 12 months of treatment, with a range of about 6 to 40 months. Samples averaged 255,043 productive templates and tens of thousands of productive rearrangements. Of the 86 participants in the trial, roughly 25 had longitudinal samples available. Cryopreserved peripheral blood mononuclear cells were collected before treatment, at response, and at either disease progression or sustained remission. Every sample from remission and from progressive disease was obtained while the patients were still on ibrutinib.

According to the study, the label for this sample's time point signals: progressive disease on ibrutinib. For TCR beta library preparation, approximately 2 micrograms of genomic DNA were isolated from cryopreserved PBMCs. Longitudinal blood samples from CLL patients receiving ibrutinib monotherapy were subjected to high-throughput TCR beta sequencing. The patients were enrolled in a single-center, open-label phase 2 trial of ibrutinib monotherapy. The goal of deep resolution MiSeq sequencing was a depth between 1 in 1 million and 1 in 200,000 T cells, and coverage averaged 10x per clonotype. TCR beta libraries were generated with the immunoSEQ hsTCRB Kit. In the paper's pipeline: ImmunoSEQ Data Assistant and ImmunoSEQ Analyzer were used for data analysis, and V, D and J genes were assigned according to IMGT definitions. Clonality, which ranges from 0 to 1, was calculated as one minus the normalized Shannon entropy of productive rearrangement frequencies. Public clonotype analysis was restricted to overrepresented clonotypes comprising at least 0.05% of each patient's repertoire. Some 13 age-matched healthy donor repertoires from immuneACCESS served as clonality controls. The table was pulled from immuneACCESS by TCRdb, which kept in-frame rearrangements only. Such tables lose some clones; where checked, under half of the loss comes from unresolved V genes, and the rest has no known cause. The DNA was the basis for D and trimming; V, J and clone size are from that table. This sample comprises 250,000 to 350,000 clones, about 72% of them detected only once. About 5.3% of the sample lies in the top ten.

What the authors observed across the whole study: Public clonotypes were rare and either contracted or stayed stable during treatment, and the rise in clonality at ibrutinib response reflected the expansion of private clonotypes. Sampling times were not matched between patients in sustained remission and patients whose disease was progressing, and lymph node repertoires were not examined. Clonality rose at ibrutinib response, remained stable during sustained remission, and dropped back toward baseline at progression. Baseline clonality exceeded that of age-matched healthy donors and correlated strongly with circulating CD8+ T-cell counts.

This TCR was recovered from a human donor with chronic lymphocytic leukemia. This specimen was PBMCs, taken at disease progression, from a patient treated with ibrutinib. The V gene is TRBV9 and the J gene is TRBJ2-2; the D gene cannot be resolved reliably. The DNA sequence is TGTGCCAGCAGCGTAGGGCGAAGGGCGATCACCGGGGAGCTGTTTTTT. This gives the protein CASSVGRRAITGELFF.